Listed below are T cell receptor beta chains from one sample, sequenced in a study of cytomegalovirus exposure and HLA in healthy donors. The protocol was immunoSEQ multiplex PCR, while the TCRdb copy is restricted to in-frame clones and leaves out a portion. The sample holds some 140,000 clones, 80% to 90% seen once. Material for sequencing was PBMCs. The receptors derive from a woman aged 25 to 45 in good health and CMV-seronegative. Both conserved end residues are part of each CDR3. Each record gives: D gene, clone size, J gene, V gene, CDR3 protein, CDR3 DNA. A D gene is named only where the DNA matches it firmly. Clone size is stated in some rows and not others, as once, few, many or a class when expanded.

d_gene: TRBD1
abundance: .
j_gene: TRBJ2-7
v_gene: TRBV28
CDR3aa: CASSFDDRATYEQYF
CDR3nt: TGTGCCAGCAGTTTCGACGACAGGGCTACCTACGAGCAGTACTTC

d_gene: .
abundance: many
j_gene: TRBJ1-3
v_gene: TRBV19
CDR3aa: CASSTVGNTIYF
CDR3nt: TGTGCCAGTAGCACAGTTGGAAACACCATATATTTT

d_gene: TRBD1
abundance: many
j_gene: TRBJ2-7
v_gene: TRBV18
CDR3aa: CASSPLGQGDEQYF
CDR3nt: TGTGCCAGCTCACCCCTGGGGCAGGGGGATGAGCAGTACTTC

d_gene: TRBD1
abundance: .
j_gene: TRBJ2-7
v_gene: TRBV6-5
CDR3aa: CASSRGQGAEQYF
CDR3nt: TGTGCCAGCAGCCGCGGACAGGGGGCCGAGCAGTACTTC

d_gene: .
abundance: .
j_gene: TRBJ2-7
v_gene: TRBV5-1
CDR3aa: CASSLGGKPHEQYF
CDR3nt: TGCGCCAGCAGCTTGGGAGGGAAACCCCACGAGCAGTACTTC

d_gene: TRBD1
abundance: once
j_gene: TRBJ1-1
v_gene: TRBV18
CDR3aa: CASSQTGGWNTEAFF
CDR3nt: TGTGCCAGCTCACAGACAGGGGGCTGGAACACTGAAGCTTTCTTT

d_gene: TRBD2
abundance: once
j_gene: TRBJ2-7
v_gene: TRBV6-5
CDR3aa: CASRHSGRSYEQYF
CDR3nt: TGTGCCAGCAGACATTCCGGGAGGTCCTACGAGCAGTACTTC

d_gene: TRBD1
abundance: .
j_gene: TRBJ2-6
v_gene: TRBV28
CDR3aa: CASSFGDRGSGANVLTF
CDR3nt: TGTGCCAGCAGTTTCGGGGACAGGGGATCAGGGGCCAACGTCCTGACTTTC

d_gene: TRBD1
abundance: .
j_gene: TRBJ1-1
v_gene: TRBV15
CDR3aa: CATSSSQGADTEAFF
CDR3nt: TGTGCCACCAGCAGTAGTCAGGGGGCGGACACTGAAGCTTTCTTT

d_gene: TRBD2
abundance: .
j_gene: TRBJ2-3
v_gene: TRBV7-3
CDR3aa: CASSPQTSGTDTQYF
CDR3nt: TGTGCCAGCAGCCCACAGACTAGCGGCACAGATACGCAGTATTTT

d_gene: .
abundance: once
j_gene: TRBJ2-2
v_gene: TRBV4-2
CDR3aa: CASSQDHSSTGELFF
CDR3nt: TGTGCCAGCAGCCAAGATCATAGCTCCACCGGGGAGCTGTTTTTT

d_gene: .
abundance: .
j_gene: TRBJ2-7
v_gene: TRBV6-6
CDR3aa: CARRLVFHEQYF
CDR3nt: TGTGCCAGAAGACTAGTATTCCACGAGCAGTACTTC

d_gene: .
abundance: .
j_gene: TRBJ2-3
v_gene: TRBV6-5
CDR3aa: CASRPQSTDTQYF
CDR3nt: TGTGCCAGCAGGCCCCAGAGCACAGATACGCAGTATTTT

d_gene: TRBD1
abundance: few
j_gene: TRBJ2-2
v_gene: TRBV6-1
CDR3aa: CASSEGEGGAGELFF
CDR3nt: TGTGCCAGCAGTGAAGGAGAAGGGGGCGCCGGGGAGCTGTTTTTT

d_gene: .
abundance: .
j_gene: TRBJ2-7
v_gene: TRBV2
CDR3aa: CASTPQGGSSYEQYF
CDR3nt: TGTGCCAGCACCCCCCAGGGCGGCAGTTCGTACGAGCAGTACTTC

d_gene: TRBD2
abundance: .
j_gene: TRBJ2-1
v_gene: TRBV10-1
CDR3aa: CASSESFAGVNEQFF
CDR3nt: TGCGCCAGCAGTGAGTCTTTCGCGGGGGTCAATGAGCAGTTCTTC

d_gene: TRBD1
abundance: .
j_gene: TRBJ1-1
v_gene: TRBV6-5
CDR3aa: CASSPGTGSTEAFF
CDR3nt: TGTGCCAGCAGTCCCGGGACAGGATCCACTGAAGCTTTCTTT